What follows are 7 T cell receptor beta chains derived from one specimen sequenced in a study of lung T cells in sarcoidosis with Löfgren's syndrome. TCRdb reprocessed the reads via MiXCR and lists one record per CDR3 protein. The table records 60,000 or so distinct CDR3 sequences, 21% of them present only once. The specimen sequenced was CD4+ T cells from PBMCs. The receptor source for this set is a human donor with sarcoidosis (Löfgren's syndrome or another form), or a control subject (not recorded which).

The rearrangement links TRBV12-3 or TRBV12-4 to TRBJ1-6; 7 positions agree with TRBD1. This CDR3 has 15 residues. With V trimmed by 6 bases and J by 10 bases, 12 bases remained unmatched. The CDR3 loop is CASSTGASPPSPLHF. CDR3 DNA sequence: TGTGCCAGCAGCACAGGGGCCTCCCCTCCATCACCCCTCCACTTT.

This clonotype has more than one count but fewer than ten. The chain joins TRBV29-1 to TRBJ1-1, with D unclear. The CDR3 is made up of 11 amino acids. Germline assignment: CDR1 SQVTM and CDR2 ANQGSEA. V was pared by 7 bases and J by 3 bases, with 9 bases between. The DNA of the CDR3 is TGCAGCGGTTTCGAGGACACTGAAGCTTTCTTT. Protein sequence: CSGFEDTEAFF.

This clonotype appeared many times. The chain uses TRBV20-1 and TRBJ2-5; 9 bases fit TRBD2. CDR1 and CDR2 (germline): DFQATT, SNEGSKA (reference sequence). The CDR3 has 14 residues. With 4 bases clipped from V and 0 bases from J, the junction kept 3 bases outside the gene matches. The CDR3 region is CSAKSGGNQETQYF. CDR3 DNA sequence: TGCAGTGCTAAGAGCGGGGGGAACCAAGAGACCCAGTACTTC.

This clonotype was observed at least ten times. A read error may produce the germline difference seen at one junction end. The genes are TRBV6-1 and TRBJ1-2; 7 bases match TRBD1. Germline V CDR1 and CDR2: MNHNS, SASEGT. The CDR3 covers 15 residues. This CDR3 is CASSETSRGAYSYTF. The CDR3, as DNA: TGTGCCAGCAGTGAAACCTCCAGGGGGGCCTATAGCTACACCTTC.

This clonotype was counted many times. CDR3 DNA: TGTGCCAGCAGCTCGGCCGTGGGGGGGGGCTACAATGAGCAGTTCTTC. As protein: CASSSAVGGGYNEQFF. The rearrangement joins TRBV6-1 to TRBJ2-1, with TRBD2 matching 7 bases. From germline, CDR1 is MNHNS and CDR2 SASEGT. The CDR3 totals 16 residues. The junction had 11 bases not matched to a gene; V was cut back by 6 bases and J by 3 bases.

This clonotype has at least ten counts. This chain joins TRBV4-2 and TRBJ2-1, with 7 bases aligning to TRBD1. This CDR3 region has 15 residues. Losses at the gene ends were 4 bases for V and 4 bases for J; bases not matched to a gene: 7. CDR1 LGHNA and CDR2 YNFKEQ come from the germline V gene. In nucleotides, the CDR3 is TGTGCCAGCAGCCGGGACAGTAACTCTTACAATGAGCAGTTCTTC. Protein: CASSRDSNSYNEQFF.

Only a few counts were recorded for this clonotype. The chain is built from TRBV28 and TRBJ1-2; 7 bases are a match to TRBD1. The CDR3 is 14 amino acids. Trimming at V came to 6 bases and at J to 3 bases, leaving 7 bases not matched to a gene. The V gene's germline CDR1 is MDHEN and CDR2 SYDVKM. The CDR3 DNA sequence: TGTGCCAGCAGATACAGGGGATCGGACTATGGCTACACCTTC. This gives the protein CASRYRGSDYGYTF.